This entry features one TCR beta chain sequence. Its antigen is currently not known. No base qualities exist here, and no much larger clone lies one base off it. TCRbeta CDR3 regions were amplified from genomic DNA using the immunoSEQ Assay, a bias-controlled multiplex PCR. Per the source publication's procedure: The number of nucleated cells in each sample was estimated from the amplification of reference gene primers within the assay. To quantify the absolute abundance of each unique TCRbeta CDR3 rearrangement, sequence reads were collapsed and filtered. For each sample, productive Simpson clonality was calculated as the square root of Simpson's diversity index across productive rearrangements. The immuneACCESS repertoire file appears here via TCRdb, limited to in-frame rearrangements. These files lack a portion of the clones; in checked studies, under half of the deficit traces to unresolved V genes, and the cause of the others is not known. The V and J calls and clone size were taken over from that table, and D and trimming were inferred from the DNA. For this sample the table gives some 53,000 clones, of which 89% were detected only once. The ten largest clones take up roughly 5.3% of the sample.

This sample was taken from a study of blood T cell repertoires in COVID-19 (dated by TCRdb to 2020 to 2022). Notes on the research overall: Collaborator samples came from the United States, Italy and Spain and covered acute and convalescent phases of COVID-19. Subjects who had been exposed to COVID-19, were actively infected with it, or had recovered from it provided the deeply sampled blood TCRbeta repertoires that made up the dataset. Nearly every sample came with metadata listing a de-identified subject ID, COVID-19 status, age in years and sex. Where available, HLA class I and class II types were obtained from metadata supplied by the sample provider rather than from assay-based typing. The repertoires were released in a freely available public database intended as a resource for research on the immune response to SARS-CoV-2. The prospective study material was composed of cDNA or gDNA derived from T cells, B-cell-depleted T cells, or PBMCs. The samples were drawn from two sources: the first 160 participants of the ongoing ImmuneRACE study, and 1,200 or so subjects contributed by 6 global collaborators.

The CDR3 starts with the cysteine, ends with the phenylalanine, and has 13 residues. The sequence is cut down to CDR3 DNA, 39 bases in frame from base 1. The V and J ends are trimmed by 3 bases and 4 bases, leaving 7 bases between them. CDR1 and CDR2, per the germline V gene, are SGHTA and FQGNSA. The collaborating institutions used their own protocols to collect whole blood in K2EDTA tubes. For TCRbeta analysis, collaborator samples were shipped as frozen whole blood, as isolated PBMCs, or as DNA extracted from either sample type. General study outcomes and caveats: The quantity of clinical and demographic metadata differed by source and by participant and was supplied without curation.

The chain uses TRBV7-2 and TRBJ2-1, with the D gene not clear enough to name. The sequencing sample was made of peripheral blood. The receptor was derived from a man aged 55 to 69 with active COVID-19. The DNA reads TGTGCCAGCAGCTTGAGCGTTTACAATGAGCAGTTCTTC. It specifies CASSLSVYNEQFF.